The T cell receptor beta chain under discussion was sequenced for a study of cytomegalovirus exposure and HLA in healthy donors. Whole-study context: Across 350 to 500 genotyped donors, about 81% landed in the Caucasian-associated ancestry cluster. Broader study findings: In a later analysis, most CMV-associated TCR beta chains appeared HLA-restricted.

About this clone itself: Its antigen remains unidentified.

There are 14 residues in the CDR3. The germline V gene has CDR1 MDHEN and CDR2 SYDVKM. V lost 6 bases and J lost 3; bases outside the gene matches: 6. Primers included in the PCR were 60 Vbeta and 13 Jbeta primers. Per the study methods: In a later analysis, 10 million to 11 million of 75 million to 85 million unique beta chains occurred in at least two donors. This table comes from immunoSEQ multiplex PCR, and its TCRdb copy is limited to in-frame clones, with some not included. The D gene and trimming were derived from the DNA, and the V and J assignments and clone size from that table. The data contain roughly 110,000 clones, less than 80% of them singletons.

This sequence originates from a man aged 25-45 years in good health and CMV-seronegative. The J gene is TRBJ1-1, the V gene TRBV28; 8 bases are a match to TRBD1. Sequencing used PBMCs. CDR3: CASRKSGGDTEAFF. The DNA of the CDR3 is TGTGCCAGCAGAAAATCAGGGGGCGACACTGAAGCTTTCTTT.